This TCR beta chain is from a study of T cell responses to AZD1222 COVID-19 vaccine. The study, taken as a whole, reports: Seropositivity was recorded at baseline in only a handful of AZD1222 recipients. Clonal diversity was possibly underestimated, and the donors were mostly white British, with more females. Repertoire sampling happened only post peak T cell response.

V was pared by 4 bases and J by 5 bases, with 8 bases of the junction left unmatched. The CDR3 sequence is 16 residues long. Germline loops: CDR1 LNHDA, CDR2 SQIVND (reference sequence). Some clones are missing from TCRdb's copy, which holds only in-frame ones; the method was immunoSEQ multiplex PCR. This sample carries 45,000 to 55,000 clones, approximately 83% of them seen once, and the ten largest clones take roughly 6.4%. Second-dose intervals near 4 or 12 weeks were combined. A word on this clone: The antigen is not known.

Here the sequenced sample was peripheral blood, taken 28 days after the second AZD1222 dose. This TCR derives from an adult who received the AZD1222 COVID-19 vaccine. The J gene is TRBJ2-3, the V gene TRBV19; 11 nucleotides line up with TRBD2. CDR3 protein: CASSTITSGSRDTQYF. The CDR3 DNA follows: TGTGCCAGTAGTACCATTACTAGCGGGAGTAGAGATACGCAGTATTTT.